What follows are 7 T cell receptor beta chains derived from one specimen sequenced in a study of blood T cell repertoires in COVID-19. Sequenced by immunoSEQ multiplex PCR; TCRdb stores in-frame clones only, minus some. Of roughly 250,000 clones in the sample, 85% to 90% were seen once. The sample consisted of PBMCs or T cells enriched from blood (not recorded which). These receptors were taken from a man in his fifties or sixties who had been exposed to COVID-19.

The CDR3 sequence: CASRVGQELGYTF. Written as DNA, the CDR3 is TGTGCCAGCAGGGTAGGACAGGAACTAGGCTACACCTTC. The chain joins TRBV6-5 to TRBJ1-2; 7 bases align to TRBD1. Germline V gene data show CDR1 as MNHEY and CDR2 as SVGAGI. With V trimmed by 6 bases and J by 8 bases, 9 bases remained unmatched. The length of the CDR3 is 13 residues.

CDR3 coding DNA: TGTGCCAGCAGCTTGGCAGGGACAGGGGGTGATGGCTACACCTTC. The encoded protein is CASSLAGTGGDGYTF. The chain recombines TRBV5-4 with TRBJ1-2; 11 nucleotides line up with TRBD1. V lost 0 bases and J lost 6; bases outside the gene matches: 4. CDR1 and CDR2 from the germline V gene are SGHNT and YYREEE (reference sequence). The CDR3 has 15 residues.

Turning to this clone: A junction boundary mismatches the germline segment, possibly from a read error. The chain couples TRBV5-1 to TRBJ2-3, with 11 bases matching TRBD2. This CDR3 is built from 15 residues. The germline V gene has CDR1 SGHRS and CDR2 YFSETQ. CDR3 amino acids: CASGFSGGAADTQYF. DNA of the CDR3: TGCGCCAGCGGCTTTAGCGGGGGGGCCGCAGATACGCAGTATTTT. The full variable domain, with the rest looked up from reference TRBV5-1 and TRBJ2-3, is KAGVTQTPRYLIKTRGQQVTLSCSPISGHRSVSWYQQTPGQGLQFLFEYFSETQRNKGNFPGRFSGRQFSNSRSEMNVSTLELGDSALYLCASGFSGGAADTQYFGPGTRLTVL.

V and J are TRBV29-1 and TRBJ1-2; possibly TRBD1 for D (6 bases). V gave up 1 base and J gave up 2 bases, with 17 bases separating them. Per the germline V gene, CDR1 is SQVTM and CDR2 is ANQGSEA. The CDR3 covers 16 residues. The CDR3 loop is CSVEAGTNTWNYGYTF. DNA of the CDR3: TGCAGCGTTGAAGCCGGGACAAACACCTGGAACTATGGCTACACCTTC.

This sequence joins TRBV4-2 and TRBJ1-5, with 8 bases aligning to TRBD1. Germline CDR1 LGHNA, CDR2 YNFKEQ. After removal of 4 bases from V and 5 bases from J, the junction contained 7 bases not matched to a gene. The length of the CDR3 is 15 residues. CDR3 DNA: TGTGCCAGCAGCCCGGGACAGGTAGGAGATCAGCCCCAGCATTTT. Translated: CASSPGQVGDQPQHF.

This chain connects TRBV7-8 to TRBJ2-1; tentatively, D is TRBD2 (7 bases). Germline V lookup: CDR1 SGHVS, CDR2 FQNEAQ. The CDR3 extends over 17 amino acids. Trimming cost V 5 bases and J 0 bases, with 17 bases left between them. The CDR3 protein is CASSHKGGAHSYNEQFF. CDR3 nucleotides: TGTGCCAGCAGCCACAAGGGGGGGGCACACTCCTACAATGAGCAGTTCTTC.

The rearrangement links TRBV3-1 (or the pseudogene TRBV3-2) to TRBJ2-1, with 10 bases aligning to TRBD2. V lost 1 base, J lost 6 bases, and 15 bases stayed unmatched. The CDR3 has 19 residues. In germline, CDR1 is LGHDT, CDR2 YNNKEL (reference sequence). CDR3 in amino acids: CASSQVQASGSLPRNEQFF. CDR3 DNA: TGTGCCAGCAGCCAAGTACAGGCTAGCGGGAGTCTCCCTCGCAATGAGCAGTTCTTC.